This entry lists 11 T cell receptor beta chains sequenced from one sample in a study of blood T cell repertoires in COVID-19. Sequencing used immunoSEQ multiplex PCR; TCRdb keeps in-frame clones, though not all of them. Found here are 500,000 or so clones, 87% of them singletons; the top ten hold under 0.85%. The sequenced material came from PBMCs or T cells enriched from blood (not recorded which). Receptors originate from a woman aged 18-35 years who had recovered from COVID-19.

The chain couples TRBV6-1 to TRBJ1-2; 9 bases are shared with TRBD1. This CDR3 is built from 15 residues. Germline assignment: CDR1 MNHNS and CDR2 SASEGT. Trimming took 5 bases from V and 3 from J; bases not matched to a gene: 7. CDR3 in DNA: TGTGCCAGCAGTTCTCCCCGGACAGGGGACTATGGCTACACCTTC. This sequence encodes CASSSPRTGDYGYTF.

This chain joins TRBV5-1 and TRBJ1-2, with D unclear. CDR3 size: 15 residues. Germline CDR1 is SGHRS and CDR2 is YFSETQ. Between the trimmed V and J ends, which lost 0 bases and 4 bases, there was a span of 13 bases. The CDR3, as DNA: TGCGCCAGCAGCTTGGCCAGCGGAGAATCCTATGGCTACACCTTC. Protein: CASSLASGESYGYTF. The entire variable domain, with the rest obtained from reference TRBV5-1 and TRBJ1-2, is as follows: KAGVTQTPRYLIKTRGQQVTLSCSPISGHRSVSWYQQTPGQGLQFLFEYFSETQRNKGNFPGRFSGRQFSNSRSEMNVSTLELGDSALYLCASSLASGESYGYTFGSGTRLTVV.

The V call is TRBV6-1, the J call TRBJ1-2; D perhaps matches TRBD1 (5 bases). The ends were cut back, 1 base at V and 7 bases at J, with 19 bases in the middle. CDR1 and CDR2 from the germline V gene are MNHNS and SASEGT. The CDR3 totals 16 residues. CDR3 loop: CASSEEQVKASRGYTF. In nucleotides, the CDR3 is TGTGCCAGCAGTGAAGAACAGGTCAAGGCGTCCCGTGGCTACACCTTC.

This chain links TRBV4-1 with TRBJ1-2, with 10 bases lining up with TRBD1. The CDR3 extends over 14 amino acids. From germline, CDR1 is MGHRA and CDR2 YSYEKL. V lost 2 bases to trimming and J lost 7 bases; unmatched junction nucleotides: 4. CDR3 protein: CASSQTTGGGGYTF. The CDR3 bases are TGCGCCAGCAGCCAAACGACAGGGGGCGGTGGCTACACCTTC.

The rearrangement joins TRBV4-1 to TRBJ2-7; TRBD2 matches 7 bases. CDR3 length: 15 residues. V shed 4 bases, J shed 2 bases, and the junction held 8 bases outside the gene matches. In germline, CDR1 is MGHRA, CDR2 YSYEKL. The DNA for the CDR3 is TGCGCCAGCAGCCCAGAAGCGGGACTTACCTACGAGCAGTACTTC. The encoded protein is CASSPEAGLTYEQYF.

The chain carries TRBV28 and TRBJ1-1; possible D gene TRBD1, 5 bases. Deletions cut 8 bases from V and 2 bases from J, with 15 bases between. Looked up from germline, CDR1 is MDHEN and CDR2 is SYDVKM. This CDR3 has 14 amino acids. Here the CDR3 DNA reads TGTGCCAGCGAAGTTCCCCAGGGAAACACTGAAGCTTTCTTT. Translation: CASEVPQGNTEAFF.

The chain is built from TRBV30 and TRBJ1-5; 7 bases are a match to TRBD1. V lost 1 base, J lost 5 bases, and 11 bases stayed unmatched. The germline V gene has CDR1 GTSNPN and CDR2 SVGIG (reference sequence). CDR3 length: 16 amino acids. DNA of the CDR3: TGTGCCTGGAGTGGGACAGGACGGTCCTGGGATCAGCCCCAGCATTTT. This sequence encodes CAWSGTGRSWDQPQHF.

A word on this clone: The same CDR3 is also encoded by other DNA sequences in this sample. This chain connects TRBV29-1 to TRBJ1-1, with D maybe TRBD1 (5 bases). The CDR3 extends over 13 amino acids. Trimming stripped 5 bases from V and 0 bases from J, with 10 bases between. Germline CDR1 and CDR2: SQVTM and ANQGSEA. The CDR3 spells CSVSGLMNTEAFF. The CDR3 DNA follows: TGCAGCGTTTCGGGACTTATGAACACTGAAGCTTTCTTT.

The chain is built from TRBV5-1 and TRBJ2-1; 9 bases align to TRBD1. With 4 bases clipped from V and 7 bases from J, the junction kept 12 bases outside the gene matches. Germline values: CDR1 SGHRS, CDR2 YFSETQ. This CDR3 has 16 residues. The chain's CDR3 is CASSITGGATSNEQFF. The CDR3 region has the DNA TGCGCCAGCAGCATAACAGGGGGCGCTACTTCGAATGAGCAGTTCTTC.

This chain uses TRBV27 with TRBJ2-7; TRBD2 aligns across 15 bases. The length of the CDR3 is 17 residues. Germline V lookup: CDR1 MNHEY, CDR2 SMNVEV (reference sequence). Trimming took 8 bases from V and 4 from J; bases not matched to a gene: 12. The CDR3 nucleotides read TGTGCCAGCGCTAGGACTAGCGGGGGGGAGAGCCTATACGAGCAGTACTTC. Its protein is CASARTSGGESLYEQYF.

This clone appeared a single time. The chain's CDR3 is CASSPGLRGAEAFF. The CDR3 nucleotides are TGTGCCAGCAGCCCGGGCCTCCGGGGGGCTGAAGCTTTCTTT. The gene calls are TRBV3-1 (or the pseudogene TRBV3-2) and TRBJ1-1, with a weak D call TRBD1 (5 bases). Trimming pared 4 bases from V and 6 bases from J, leaving 15 bases between. The CDR3 runs to 14 residues. CDR1 is LGHDT, CDR2 YNNKEL, per germline (reference sequence).